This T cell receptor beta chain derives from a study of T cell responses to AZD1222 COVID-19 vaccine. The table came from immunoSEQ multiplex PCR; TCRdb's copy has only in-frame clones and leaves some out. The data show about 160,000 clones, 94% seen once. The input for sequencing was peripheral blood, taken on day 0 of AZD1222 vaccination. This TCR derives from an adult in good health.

The CDR3 DNA sequence: TGTGCCAGCAGTGCCCGACTAGCGGGAGCGGATACGCAGTATTTT. Amino acid sequence: CASSARLAGADTQYF. V and J are TRBV6-2 or TRBV6-3 and TRBJ2-3, with 12 bases matching TRBD2. The CDR3 runs 15 residues. CDR1 is MNHEY, CDR2 SVGEGT, per germline. With V trimmed by 5 bases and J by 6 bases, 6 bases remained unmatched.